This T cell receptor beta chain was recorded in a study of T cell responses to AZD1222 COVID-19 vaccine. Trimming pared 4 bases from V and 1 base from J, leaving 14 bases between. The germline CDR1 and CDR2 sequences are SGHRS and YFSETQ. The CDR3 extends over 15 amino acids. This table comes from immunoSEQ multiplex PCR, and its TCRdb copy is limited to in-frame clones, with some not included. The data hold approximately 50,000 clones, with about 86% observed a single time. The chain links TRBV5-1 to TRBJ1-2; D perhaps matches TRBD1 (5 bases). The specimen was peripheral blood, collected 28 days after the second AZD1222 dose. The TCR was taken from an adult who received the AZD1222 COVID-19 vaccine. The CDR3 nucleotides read TGCGCCAGCAGCCCGGGGACCGCGGGTAACTATGGCTACACCTTC. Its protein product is CASSPGTAGNYGYTF. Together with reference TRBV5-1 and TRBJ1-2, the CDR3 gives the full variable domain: KAGVTQTPRYLIKTRGQQVTLSCSPISGHRSVSWYQQTPGQGLQFLFEYFSETQRNKGNFPGRFSGRQFSNSRSEMNVSTLELGDSALYLCASSPGTAGNYGYTFGSGTRLTVV.